The entry below gives a single TCR beta chain sequence along with its context. Original analysis: Cell counts per sample came from amplifying reference gene primers. Measured with immunoSEQ multiplex PCR; TCRdb has only the in-frame clones, and not every one. Clone size and V and J calls were adopted from that table, with D and trimming inferred from the DNA. Here the sample spans fewer than 200,000 clones, roughly 90% being singletons. This record belongs to a study of blood T cell repertoires in COVID-19. Study-level information: Sites in the United States, Italy and Spain provided acute and convalescent COVID-19 samples. T cells, B-cell-depleted T cells, or PBMCs provided the cDNA or gDNA that served as material.

Germline V CDR1 and CDR2: MDHEN, SYDVKM. CDR3 length: 13 residues. Germline trimming cut 5 bases from V and 11 bases from J; bases unmatched to any gene: 7. The sequenced material came from peripheral blood. The chain joins TRBV28 to TRBJ2-1, with TRBD1 matching 9 bases. The clonotype comes from a man in his 70s with active or convalescent COVID-19. The CDR3 spells CASSPRQGGKQFF. The CDR3 nucleotides are TGTGCCAGCAGTCCAAGACAGGGGGGTAAGCAGTTCTTC.